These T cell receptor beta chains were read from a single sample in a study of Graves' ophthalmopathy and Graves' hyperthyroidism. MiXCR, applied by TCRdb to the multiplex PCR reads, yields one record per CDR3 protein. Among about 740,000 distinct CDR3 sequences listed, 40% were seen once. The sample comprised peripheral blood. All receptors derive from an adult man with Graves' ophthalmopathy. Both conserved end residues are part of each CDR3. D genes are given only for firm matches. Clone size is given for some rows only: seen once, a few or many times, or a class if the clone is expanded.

CDR3 DNA: TGTGCCAGCAGTCCCGTGGGGGGGGCGGCCCACGAGCAGTACTTC
CDR3 protein: CASSPVGGAAHEQYF
clone size: few
CDR3 length: 15
J gene: TRBJ2-7
V gene: TRBV7-9
D gene: -

CDR3 DNA: TGTGCCAGTAACGGAGGGGTCTTTGATGGCTACACCTTC
CDR3 protein: CASNGGVFDGYTF
clone size: many
CDR3 length: 13
J gene: TRBJ1-2
V gene: TRBV19
D gene: -

CDR3 DNA: TGTGCCAGCAGCTTAGCTAGACAGATACAAGAGACCCAGTACTTC
CDR3 protein: CASSLARQIQETQYF
clone size: -
CDR3 length: 15
J gene: TRBJ2-5
V gene: TRBV7-9
D gene: -

CDR3 DNA: TGCGCCAGCAGTGAAAACGGGGATAATTCACCCCTCCACTTT
CDR3 protein: CASSENGDNSPLHF
clone size: many
CDR3 length: 14
J gene: TRBJ1-6
V gene: TRBV10-1
D gene: -

CDR3 DNA: TGTGCCAGCAGCTTCCGGACAGACGATAACTATGGCTACACCTTC
CDR3 protein: CASSFRTDDNYGYTF
clone size: -
CDR3 length: 15
J gene: TRBJ1-2
V gene: TRBV7-9
D gene: -

CDR3 DNA: TGTGCCAGCAGCGAACGACTAGCGGCTTACAATGAGCAGTTCTTC
CDR3 protein: CASSERLAAYNEQFF
clone size: -
CDR3 length: 15
J gene: TRBJ2-1
V gene: TRBV16
D gene: TRBD2

CDR3 DNA: TGTGCCAGCAGCCAAGGGAGGTGGGGACAGCCGCCAAAGGGCTACACCTTC
CDR3 protein: CASSQGRWGQPPKGYTF
clone size: -
CDR3 length: 17
J gene: TRBJ1-2
V gene: TRBV7-2
D gene: TRBD1

CDR3 DNA: TGTGCCAGCAGCTTATTACAGGGGACCCAAGAGACCCAGTACTTC
CDR3 protein: CASSLLQGTQETQYF
clone size: -
CDR3 length: 15
J gene: TRBJ2-5
V gene: TRBV7-2
D gene: TRBD1

CDR3 DNA: TGTGCCATCATTGATTACTCGGGGGATGGCTACACCTTC
CDR3 protein: CAIIDYSGDGYTF
clone size: many
CDR3 length: 13
J gene: TRBJ1-2
V gene: TRBV10-3
D gene: -

CDR3 DNA: TGTGCCAGCAGGGACCGGGACAGTCAGCCCCAGCATTTT
CDR3 protein: CASRDRDSQPQHF
clone size: -
CDR3 length: 13
J gene: TRBJ1-5
V gene: TRBV2
D gene: TRBD1

CDR3 DNA: TGTGCCAGCAGCCCTGGGGACAACAACTATGGCTACACCTTC
CDR3 protein: CASSPGDNNYGYTF
clone size: many
CDR3 length: 14
J gene: TRBJ1-2
V gene: TRBV7-2
D gene: -

CDR3 DNA: TGTGCCAGCAGCCTGATCGAAGGGTCTTTCTCTGGAAACACCATATATTTT
CDR3 protein: CASSLIEGSFSGNTIYF
clone size: -
CDR3 length: 17
J gene: TRBJ1-3
V gene: TRBV7-8
D gene: -

CDR3 DNA: TGTGCCAGCAGTGATTCCGGACAGTCTTCTTCCTACGAGCAGTACTTC
CDR3 protein: CASSDSGQSSSYEQYF
clone size: few
CDR3 length: 16
J gene: TRBJ2-7
V gene: TRBV2
D gene: -

CDR3 DNA: TGTGCCAGCAGCGCCGACAGGGAAAGTCGTGAAAAACTGTACTTC
CDR3 protein: CASSADRESREKLYF
clone size: -
CDR3 length: 15
J gene: TRBJ2-4
V gene: TRBV7-8
D gene: TRBD1

CDR3 DNA: TGTGCCAGCAGCCAAGTCGGGGGCGGCGACCTGCGGGACGAGCAGTACTTC
CDR3 protein: CASSQVGGGDLRDEQYF
clone size: -
CDR3 length: 17
J gene: TRBJ2-7
V gene: TRBV7-3
D gene: -